This T cell receptor beta chain was documented in a study of shared clonotypes between healthy human individuals. This table comes from immunoSEQ multiplex PCR, and its TCRdb copy is limited to in-frame clones, with some not included. Of 2.3 million or so clones detected, 90% to 95% appear once; the ten largest clones hold 0.35% to 0.5%. Germline CDR1 and CDR2: MNHNY and SVGAGI (reference sequence). This CDR3 comprises 13 residues. With 8 bases removed from V and 3 bases from J, the gap between germline ends came to 12 bases. The rearrangement uses TRBV6-6 and TRBJ2-3; D could derive from TRBD1 or TRBD2 (5 bases each). The origin of this receptor is a man between 18 and 35 years old in good health. Some clones in this sample may be carry-over from other donors' samples. The sample consisted of naive CD4+ T cells from PBMCs. As to subset: CD45RA+ positively selected. In DNA, the CDR3 is TGTGCCAGCCAGGGACGGTTGACAGATACGCAGTATTTT. Translated: CASQGRLTDTQYF.